The clone carrying this T cell receptor (beta chain) occurred a few times. Its antigen is unknown. The table came from immunoSEQ multiplex PCR; TCRdb's copy has only in-frame clones and leaves some out. This table holds over 25,000 clones, around 86% found once. This sample is drawn from a study of OX40 agonist ivuxolimab in advanced cancers. Points from the study as a whole: With doses of 0.1-3.0 mg/kg, partial responders showed among the lowest clonal expansion. By week 6 at 0.1 to 3.0 mg/kg, blood CD4+ and CD8+ T cells had expanded clonally.

This CDR3 comprises 17 residues. Germline CDR1 SGHDT, CDR2 YYEEEE. Trimming cost V 1 base and J 2 bases; bases outside gene matches: 10. The sequence came from an adult with an advanced solid tumor such as melanoma, head and neck, liver or kidney cancer. This sample comprised CD4+ or CD8+ T cells sorted from blood, obtained in a trial of the OX40 agonist ivuxolimab. This sequence joins TRBV5-6 and TRBJ2-3; 7 nucleotides align to TRBD1. CDR3 region: CASSLRFETGDTDTQYF. In nucleotides, the CDR3 is TGTGCCAGCAGCTTGCGGTTTGAAACAGGGGACACAGATACGCAGTATTTT.